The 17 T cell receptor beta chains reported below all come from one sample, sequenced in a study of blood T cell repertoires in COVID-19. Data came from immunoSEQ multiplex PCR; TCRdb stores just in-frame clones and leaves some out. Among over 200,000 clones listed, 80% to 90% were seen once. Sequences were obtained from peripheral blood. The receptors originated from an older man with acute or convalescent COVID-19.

The CDR3 DNA reads as TGTGCCAGCAGCTTGGCCGGGAGCGAGCAGTACTTC. The encoded protein is CASSLAGSEQYF. The chain joins TRBV5-4 to TRBJ2-7; possibly TRBD2 for D (6 bases). The germline V gene has CDR1 SGHNT and CDR2 YYREEE (reference sequence). CDR3 size: 12 residues. The germline V and J ends were trimmed by 0 bases and 6 bases, with 7 bases remaining between them.

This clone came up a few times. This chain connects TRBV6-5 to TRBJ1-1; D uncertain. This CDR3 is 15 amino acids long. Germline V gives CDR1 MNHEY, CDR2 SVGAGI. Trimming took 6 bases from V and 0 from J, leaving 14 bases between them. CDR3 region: CASSIKQLLNTEAFF. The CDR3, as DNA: TGTGCCAGCAGCATAAAACAGTTGCTGAACACTGAAGCTTTCTTT.

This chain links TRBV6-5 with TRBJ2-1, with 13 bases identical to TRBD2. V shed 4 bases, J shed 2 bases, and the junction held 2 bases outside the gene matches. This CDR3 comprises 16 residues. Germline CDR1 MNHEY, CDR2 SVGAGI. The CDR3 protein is CASSSLAGGTYNEQFF. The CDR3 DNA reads TGTGCCAGCAGTTCACTAGCGGGGGGGACCTACAATGAGCAGTTCTTC.

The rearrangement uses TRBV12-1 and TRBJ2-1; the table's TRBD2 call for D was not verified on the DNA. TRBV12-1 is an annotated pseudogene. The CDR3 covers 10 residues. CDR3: CASSSTGKFF. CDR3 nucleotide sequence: TGTGCCAGCAGCTCCACCGGGAAGTTCTTC.

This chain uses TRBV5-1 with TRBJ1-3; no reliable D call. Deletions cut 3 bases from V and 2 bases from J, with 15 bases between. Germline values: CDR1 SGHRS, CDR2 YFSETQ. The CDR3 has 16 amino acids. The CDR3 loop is CASSSGVTGAGNTIYF. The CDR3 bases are TGCGCCAGCAGCTCCGGAGTGACCGGGGCTGGAAACACCATATATTTT.

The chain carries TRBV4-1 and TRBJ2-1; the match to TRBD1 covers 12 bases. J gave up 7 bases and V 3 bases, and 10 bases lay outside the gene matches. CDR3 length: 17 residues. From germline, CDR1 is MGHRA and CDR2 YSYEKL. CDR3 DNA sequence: TGCGCCAGCAGCCAGAACTCGGGACAGGGGGCGCTGAATGAGCAGTTCTTC. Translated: CASSQNSGQGALNEQFF.

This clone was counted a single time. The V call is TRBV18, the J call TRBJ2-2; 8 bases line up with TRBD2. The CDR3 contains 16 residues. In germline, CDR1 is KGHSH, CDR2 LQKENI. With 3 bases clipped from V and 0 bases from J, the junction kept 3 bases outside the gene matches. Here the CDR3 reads CASSPLTSANTGELFF. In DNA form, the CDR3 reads TGTGCCAGCTCACCGTTGACTAGCGCGAACACCGGGGAGCTGTTTTTT. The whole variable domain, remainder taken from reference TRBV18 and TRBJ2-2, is NAGVMQNPRHLVRRRGQEARLRCSPMKGHSHVYWYRQLPEEGLKFMVYLQKENIIDESGMPKERFSAEFPKEGPSILRIQQVVRGDSAAYFCASSPLTSANTGELFFGEGSRLTVL.

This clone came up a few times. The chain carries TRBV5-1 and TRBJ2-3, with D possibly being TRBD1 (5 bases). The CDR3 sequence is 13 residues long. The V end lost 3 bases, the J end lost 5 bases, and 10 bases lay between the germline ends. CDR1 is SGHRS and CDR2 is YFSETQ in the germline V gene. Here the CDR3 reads CASSSVTGDTQYF. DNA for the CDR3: TGCGCCAGCAGCTCAGTTACAGGAGATACGCAGTATTTT.

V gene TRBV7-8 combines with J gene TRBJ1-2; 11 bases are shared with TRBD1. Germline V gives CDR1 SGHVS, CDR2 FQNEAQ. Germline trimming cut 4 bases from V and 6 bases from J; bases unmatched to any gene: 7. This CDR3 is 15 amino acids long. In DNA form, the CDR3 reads TGTGCCAGCAGCTCACCGGGACAGGGGGAGCATGGCTACACCTTC. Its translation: CASSSPGQGEHGYTF.

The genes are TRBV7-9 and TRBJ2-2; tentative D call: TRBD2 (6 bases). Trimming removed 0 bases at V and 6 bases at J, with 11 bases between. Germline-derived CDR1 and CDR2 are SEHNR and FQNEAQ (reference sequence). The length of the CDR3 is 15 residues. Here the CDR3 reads CASSLAGLWSGELFF. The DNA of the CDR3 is TGTGCCAGCAGCTTAGCGGGACTGTGGTCCGGGGAGCTGTTTTTT.

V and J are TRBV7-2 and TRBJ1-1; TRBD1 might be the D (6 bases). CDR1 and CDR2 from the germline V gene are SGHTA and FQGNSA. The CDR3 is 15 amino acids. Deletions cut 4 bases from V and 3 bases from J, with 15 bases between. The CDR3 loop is CASSSQPQGHTEAFF. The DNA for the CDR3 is TGTGCCAGCAGCTCTCAACCACAGGGTCACACTGAAGCTTTCTTT.

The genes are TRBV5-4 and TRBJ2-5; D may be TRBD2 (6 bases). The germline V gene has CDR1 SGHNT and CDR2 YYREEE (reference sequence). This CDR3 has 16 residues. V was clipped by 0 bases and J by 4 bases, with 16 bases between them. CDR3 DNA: TGTGCCAGCAGCTTGGTCGATGTTGCGGGGCGAGAGACCCAGTACTTC. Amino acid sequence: CASSLVDVAGRETQYF. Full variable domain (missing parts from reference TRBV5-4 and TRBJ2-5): ETGVTQSPTHLIKTRGQQVTLRCSSQSGHNTVSWYQQALGQGPQFIFQYYREEENGRGNFPPRFSGLQFPNYSSELNVNALELDDSALYLCASSLVDVAGRETQYFGPGTRLLVL.

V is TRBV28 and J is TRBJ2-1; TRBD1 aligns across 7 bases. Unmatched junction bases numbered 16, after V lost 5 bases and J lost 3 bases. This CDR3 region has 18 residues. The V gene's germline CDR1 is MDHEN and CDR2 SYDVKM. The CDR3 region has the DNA TGTGCCAGCAGTCCAGGGGGATACGGTACAGGGCTCTACAATGAGCAGTTCTTC. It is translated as CASSPGGYGTGLYNEQFF. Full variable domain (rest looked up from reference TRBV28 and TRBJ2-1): DVKVTQSSRYLVKRTGEKVFLECVQDMDHENMFWYRQDPGLGLRLIYFSYDVKMKEKGDIPEGYSVSREKKERFSLILESASTNQTSMYLCASSPGGYGTGLYNEQFFGPGTRLTVL.

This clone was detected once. The CDR3, as DNA: TGTGCCAGCACTGGCGGGGTCTCTGGAAACACCATATATTTT. Encoded protein: CASTGGVSGNTIYF. The rearrangement joins TRBV2 to TRBJ1-3, with D uncertain. The germline V and J ends were trimmed by 7 bases and 0 bases, with 10 bases remaining between them. The germline gives CDR1 SNHLY, CDR2 FYNNEI. This CDR3 has 14 amino acids.

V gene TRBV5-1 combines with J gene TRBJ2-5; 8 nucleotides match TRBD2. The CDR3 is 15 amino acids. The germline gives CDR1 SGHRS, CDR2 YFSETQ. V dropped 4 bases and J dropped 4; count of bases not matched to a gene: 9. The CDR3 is CASSMGREAPETQYF. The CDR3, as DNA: TGCGCCAGCAGCATGGGGCGGGAGGCCCCAGAGACCCAGTACTTC.

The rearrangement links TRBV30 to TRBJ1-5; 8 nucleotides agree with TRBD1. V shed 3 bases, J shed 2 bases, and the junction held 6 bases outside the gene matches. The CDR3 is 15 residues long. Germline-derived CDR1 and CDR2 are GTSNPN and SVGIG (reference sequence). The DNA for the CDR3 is TGTGCCTGGAGAGGACAGGGAGGAGGCAATCAGCCCCAGCATTTT. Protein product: CAWRGQGGGNQPQHF.

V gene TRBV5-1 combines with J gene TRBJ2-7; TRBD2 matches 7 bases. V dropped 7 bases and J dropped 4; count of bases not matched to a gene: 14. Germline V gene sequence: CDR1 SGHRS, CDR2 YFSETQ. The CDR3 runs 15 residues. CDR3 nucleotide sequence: TGCGCCAGCCGCCTAGCGGCGCCCGCTAGGTACGAGCAGTACTTC. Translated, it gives CASRLAAPARYEQYF.